One and the same sample provided the 10 T cell receptor beta chains below, sequenced in a study of PD-1 blockade in classical Hodgkin lymphoma. Time point here: cycle 4 day 1 (C4D1), after 6 weeks of nivolumab. In every patient, relapse followed autologous stem cell transplantation, while exposure to brentuximab vedotin differed. The table came from immunoSEQ multiplex PCR; TCRdb's copy has only in-frame clones and leaves some out. The sample includes approximately 100,000 clones, 83% of them seen just once. Sequencing was performed on peripheral blood mononuclear cells (PBMCs), taken before the fourth cycle of nivolumab. The receptors were gathered from a human donor with classical Hodgkin lymphoma.

This clone was found once. The chain uses TRBV7-2 and TRBJ2-5, with D possibly matching TRBD1 (6 bases). The V end was cut by 0 bases, the J end by 5 bases, with 13 bases between. The CDR3 extends over 15 amino acids. Germline V gene lookup returns CDR1 SGHTA and CDR2 FQGNSA. The CDR3 loop reads CASSLAGATGETQYF. CDR3 DNA sequence: TGTGCCAGCAGCTTAGCGGGGGCCACGGGGGAGACCCAGTACTTC.

The chain recombines TRBV12-5 with TRBJ2-5, with D unresolved. V was cut by 1 base and J by 2 bases, with 5 bases left in between. Germline lookup yields CDR1 LGHNT and CDR2 FRNRAP. CDR3 length: 13 residues. The CDR3 protein is CASGLETQETQYF. In DNA, the CDR3 is TGTGCTAGTGGTTTGGAAACTCAAGAGACCCAGTACTTC.

The chain carries TRBV7-8 and TRBJ2-2; 7 bases are a match to TRBD1. CDR1 and CDR2 (germline): SGHVS, FQNEAQ. V trimming: 6 bases; J trimming: 0 bases; junction bases outside the gene matches: 10. The CDR3 extends over 17 amino acids. CDR3 coding DNA: TGTGCCAGCAGGAGAACCGGTGGGACAGCGAACACCGGGGAGCTGTTTTTT. Amino acids: CASRRTGGTANTGELFF.

V gene TRBV7-6 combines with J gene TRBJ1-2, with D possibly being TRBD1 (6 bases). Trimming pared 8 bases from V and 3 bases from J, leaving 13 bases between. This CDR3 has 13 residues. The germline V gene has CDR1 SGHVS and CDR2 FNYEAQ. CDR3 in amino acids: CASAQGVDYGYTF. CDR3 bases: TGTGCCAGCGCACAGGGTGTGGACTATGGCTACACCTTC.

A word on this clone: The junction and the germline gene differ at one end; a read error may be behind it. J is TRBJ2-3 and V is TRBV2; 9 positions agree with TRBD1. Germline V CDR1 and CDR2: SNHLY, FYNNEI. CDR3 size: 14 residues. The CDR3 nucleotides are TGTGCCAGCACTGAACAGGGGGCGGGGGATACGCAGTATTTT. It encodes CASTEQGAGDTQYF.

As for this clone: This same CDR3 is encoded by further DNA sequences in the sample. The CDR3 sequence is CASSFSGSTDTQYF. CDR3 in DNA: TGTGCCAGCAGTTTTAGCGGGAGCACAGATACGCAGTATTTT. The chain joins TRBV11-3 to TRBJ2-3; 7 bases line up with TRBD2. Trimming at V came to 6 bases and at J to 0 bases, leaving 3 bases not matched to a gene. CDR3 length: 14 residues. Germline assignment: CDR1 SGHNT and CDR2 YENEEA.

The rearrangement joins TRBV11-1 to TRBJ2-7, with 9 nucleotides matching TRBD1. J lost 5 bases, V lost 5 bases, and 7 bases had no gene match. CDR1 is SGHAT, CDR2 FQDESV, per germline (reference sequence). This CDR3 comprises 14 residues. The CDR3 here is CASSGRDRDHEQYF. CDR3 DNA sequence: TGTGCCAGCAGCGGCCGGGACAGGGACCACGAGCAGTACTTC.

The V call is TRBV7-9, the J call TRBJ2-7, with D perhaps assigned TRBD1 or TRBD2 (5 bases each). The CDR3 is made up of 14 amino acids. Per germline, CDR1 SEHNR and CDR2 FQNEAQ (reference sequence). The V gene lost 7 bases and the J gene lost 3 bases, with 16 bases spanning the gap. The CDR3 sequence is CASTLPGTYYEQYF. The CDR3, as DNA: TGTGCCAGCACCCTCCCTGGGACCTACTACGAGCAGTACTTC.

The chain links TRBV5-1 to TRBJ2-7; 8 bases agree with TRBD2. In germline, CDR1 is SGHRS, CDR2 YFSETQ. This CDR3 has 14 amino acids. With 2 bases clipped from V and 7 bases from J, the junction kept 8 bases outside the gene matches. The CDR3 nucleotides read TGCGCCAGCAGCTTAGCGGGGGCCCCCCGGGAGCAGTACTTC. It translates to CASSLAGAPREQYF.

The chain combines TRBV5-1 with TRBJ2-5, with TRBD2 matching 10 bases. Germline V gene lookup returns CDR1 SGHRS and CDR2 YFSETQ. The V and J ends lost 3 bases and 2 bases, in that order; junction bases with no gene match: 7. The CDR3 has 16 residues. As DNA, the CDR3 is TGCGCCAGCAGCTGGGGGAGGACTAGCGGTCAAGAGACCCAGTACTTC. Translation: CASSWGRTSGQETQYF. Together with reference TRBV5-1 and TRBJ2-5, the CDR3 gives the full variable domain: KAGVTQTPRYLIKTRGQQVTLSCSPISGHRSVSWYQQTPGQGLQFLFEYFSETQRNKGNFPGRFSGRQFSNSRSEMNVSTLELGDSALYLCASSWGRTSGQETQYFGPGTRLLVL.